This is a list of T cell receptor beta chains from one sample in a study of T cell changes during pregnancy in multiple sclerosis. Method: immunoSEQ multiplex PCR; TCRdb's copy keeps in-frame clones and lacks some. The data contain around 19,000 clones, over 75% of them singletons. Sequences were derived from CD8+ T cells from peripheral blood mononuclear cells, sampled after pregnancy. These receptors were collected from a female donor with multiple sclerosis, enrolled in a pregnancy study. Both conserved end residues are trimmed from each CDR3.

j_call: TRBJ1-4
v_call: TRBV18
cdr3_aa: ASSPSARANEKLF

j_call: TRBJ2-7
v_call: TRBV6-5
cdr3_aa: ASSYTNLAGANEQY

j_call: TRBJ2-7
v_call: TRBV10-3
cdr3_aa: AISVGTGEQY

j_call: TRBJ1-2
v_call: TRBV7-9
cdr3_aa: ASSPGLNGYT

j_call: TRBJ2-2
v_call: TRBV6-4
cdr3_aa: ASSDELTGELF

j_call: TRBJ2-1
v_call: TRBV27
cdr3_aa: ASSLLAGGPENEQF

j_call: TRBJ1-1
v_call: TRBV9
cdr3_aa: ASSVHRGGTEAF

j_call: TRBJ2-3
v_call: TRBV4-3
cdr3_aa: ASSLKNPGQGGDTQY

j_call: TRBJ1-1
v_call: TRBV2
cdr3_aa: ASSEEAGRRNWEAF

j_call: TRBJ2-7
v_call: TRBV4-3
cdr3_aa: ASSQGDRLYEQY

j_call: TRBJ1-1
v_call: TRBV30
cdr3_aa: AWGGTDTEAF

j_call: TRBJ2-7
v_call: TRBV5-1
cdr3_aa: ASSPEGDSASYEQY

j_call: TRBJ1-1
v_call: TRBV9
cdr3_aa: ASSVGDSNTEAF

j_call: TRBJ1-1
v_call: TRBV6-1
cdr3_aa: ASINPGTKNTEAF

j_call: TRBJ2-1
v_call: TRBV30
cdr3_aa: AWSVQGQDYNEQF

j_call: TRBJ1-1
v_call: TRBV30
cdr3_aa: AWDSQGHSLDTEAF

j_call: TRBJ2-2
v_call: TRBV11-2
cdr3_aa: ASRFIAGTPKGTGELF

j_call: TRBJ2-2
v_call: TRBV2
cdr3_aa: ASSGPWASGSTGELF

j_call: TRBJ1-3
v_call: TRBV23-1
cdr3_aa: ASSRRVASVLGGGNTIY

j_call: TRBJ1-1
v_call: TRBV29-1
cdr3_aa: SVPGWVVREEDTEAF

j_call: TRBJ1-5
v_call: TRBV6-1
cdr3_aa: ASSEGRGWQPQH

j_call: TRBJ2-1
v_call: TRBV7-6
cdr3_aa: ASSLGLAGYNEQF

j_call: TRBJ2-7
v_call: TRBV27
cdr3_aa: ASRPAGEVSEQY

j_call: TRBJ2-3
v_call: TRBV2
cdr3_aa: ASTPTGAGFTDTQY

j_call: TRBJ1-1
v_call: TRBV27
cdr3_aa: ASKGGAEAF

j_call: TRBJ1-2
v_call: TRBV6-5
cdr3_aa: ASSLAANYGYT

j_call: TRBJ2-3
v_call: TRBV6-4
cdr3_aa: ASSDSSGSDTDTQY

j_call: TRBJ1-1
v_call: TRBV27
cdr3_aa: ASSPGQGFVRTEAF

j_call: TRBJ1-6
v_call: TRBV19
cdr3_aa: ASRPGQDVSPLH

j_call: TRBJ2-7
v_call: TRBV30
cdr3_aa: AWSVLSASRYEQY

j_call: TRBJ2-2
v_call: TRBV4-1
cdr3_aa: ASSQTGLAGPGELF

j_call: TRBJ1-4
v_call: TRBV7-2
cdr3_aa: ASSDSEKLF

j_call: TRBJ2-2
v_call: TRBV7-8
cdr3_aa: ASSALDSYTGELF

j_call: TRBJ1-3
v_call: TRBV7-9
cdr3_aa: ASSFTFGRNTIY

j_call: TRBJ2-1
v_call: TRBV7-8
cdr3_aa: ASSLGEVASNEQF

j_call: TRBJ2-7
v_call: TRBV13
cdr3_aa: ASSLGQGGEQY

j_call: TRBJ2-7
v_call: TRBV13
cdr3_aa: ASSSSESYEQY

j_call: TRBJ1-1
v_call: TRBV27
cdr3_aa: ASSLGPNTEAF

j_call: TRBJ1-6
v_call: TRBV5-6
cdr3_aa: ASSRTGTFNSPLH

j_call: TRBJ1-4
v_call: TRBV11-2
cdr3_aa: ASSLRAPGEKLF

j_call: TRBJ2-7
v_call: TRBV2
cdr3_aa: ASSDENAGTGAYEQY

j_call: TRBJ2-7
v_call: TRBV27
cdr3_aa: ASSLSETASSYEQY

j_call: TRBJ2-7
v_call: TRBV9
cdr3_aa: ASSVRVLGSYEQY

j_call: TRBJ2-7
v_call: TRBV5-1
cdr3_aa: ASSWTGEGEQY

j_call: TRBJ2-1
v_call: TRBV13
cdr3_aa: ASSLGTSGNEQF

j_call: TRBJ2-2
v_call: TRBV6-1
cdr3_aa: ASSEADRGSGELF

j_call: TRBJ2-3
v_call: TRBV5-6
cdr3_aa: ASSSGVDTQY

j_call: TRBJ2-2
v_call: TRBV11-3
cdr3_aa: ASSPGGDLTGELF

j_call: TRBJ1-1
v_call: TRBV7-9
cdr3_aa: ASSLAEGAVTEAF